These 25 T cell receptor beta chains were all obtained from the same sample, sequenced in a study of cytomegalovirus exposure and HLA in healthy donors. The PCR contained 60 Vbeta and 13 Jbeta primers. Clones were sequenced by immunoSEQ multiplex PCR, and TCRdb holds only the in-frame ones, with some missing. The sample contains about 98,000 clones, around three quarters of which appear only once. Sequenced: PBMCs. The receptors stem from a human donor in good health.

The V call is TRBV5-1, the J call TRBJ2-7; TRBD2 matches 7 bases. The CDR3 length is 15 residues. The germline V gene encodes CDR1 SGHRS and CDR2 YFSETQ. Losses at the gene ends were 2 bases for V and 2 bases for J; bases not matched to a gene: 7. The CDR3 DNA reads TGCGCCAGCAGCTTTGGGGGGGGTCTAGCCTACGAGCAGTACTTC. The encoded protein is CASSFGGGLAYEQYF.

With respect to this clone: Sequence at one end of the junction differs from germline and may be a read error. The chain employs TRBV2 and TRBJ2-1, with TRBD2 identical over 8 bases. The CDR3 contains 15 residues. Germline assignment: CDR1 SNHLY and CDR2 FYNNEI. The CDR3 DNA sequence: TGTGCCAGCAGGGAAGCGGGAGTCTTCTACAATGAGCAGTTCTTC. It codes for CASREAGVFYNEQFF.

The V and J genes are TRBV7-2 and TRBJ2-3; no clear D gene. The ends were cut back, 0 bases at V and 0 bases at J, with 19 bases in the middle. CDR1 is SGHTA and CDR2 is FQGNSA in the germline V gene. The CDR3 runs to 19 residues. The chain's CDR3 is CASSLAPGFAAPSTDTQYF. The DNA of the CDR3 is TGTGCCAGCAGCTTAGCCCCGGGTTTCGCGGCCCCTAGCACAGATACGCAGTATTTT. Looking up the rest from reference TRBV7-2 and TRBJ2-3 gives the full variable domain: GAGVSQSPSNKVTEKGKDVELRCDPISGHTALYWYRQSLGQGLEFLIYFQGNSAPDKSGLPSDRFSAERTGGSVSTLTIQRTQQEDSAVYLCASSLAPGFAAPSTDTQYFGPGTRLTVL.

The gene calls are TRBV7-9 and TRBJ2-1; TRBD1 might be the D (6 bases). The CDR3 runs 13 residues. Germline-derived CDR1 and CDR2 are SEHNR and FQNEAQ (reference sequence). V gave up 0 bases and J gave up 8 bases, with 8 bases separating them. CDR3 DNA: TGTGCCAGCAGCTTAGCTGGGGGCTATGAGCAGTTCTTC. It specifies CASSLAGGYEQFF.

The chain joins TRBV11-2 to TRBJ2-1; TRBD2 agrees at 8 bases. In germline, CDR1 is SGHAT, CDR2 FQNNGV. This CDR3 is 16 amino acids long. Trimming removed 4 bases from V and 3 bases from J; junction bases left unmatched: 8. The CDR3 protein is CASSSPGRGDYNEQFF. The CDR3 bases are TGTGCCAGCAGCTCCCCGGGGCGGGGGGACTACAATGAGCAGTTCTTC.

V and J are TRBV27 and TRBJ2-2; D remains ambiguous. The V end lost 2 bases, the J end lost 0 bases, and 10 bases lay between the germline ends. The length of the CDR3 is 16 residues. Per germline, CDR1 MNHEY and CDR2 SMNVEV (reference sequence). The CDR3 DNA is TGTGCCAGCAGTTTAATCGGGTTCGCGAACACCGGGGAGCTGTTTTTT. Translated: CASSLIGFANTGELFF.

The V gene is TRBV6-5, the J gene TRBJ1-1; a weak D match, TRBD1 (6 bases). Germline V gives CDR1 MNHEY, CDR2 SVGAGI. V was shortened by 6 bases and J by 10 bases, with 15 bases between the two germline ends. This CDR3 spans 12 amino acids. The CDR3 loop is CASSQNRVPAFF. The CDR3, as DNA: TGTGCCAGCAGCCAGAACAGGGTCCCAGCTTTCTTT.

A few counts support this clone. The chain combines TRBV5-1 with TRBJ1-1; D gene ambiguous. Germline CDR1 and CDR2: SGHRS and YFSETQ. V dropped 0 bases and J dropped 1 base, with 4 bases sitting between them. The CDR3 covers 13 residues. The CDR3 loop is CASSLAGNTEAFF. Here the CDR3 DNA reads TGCGCCAGCAGCTTGGCCGGGAACACTGAAGCTTTCTTT.

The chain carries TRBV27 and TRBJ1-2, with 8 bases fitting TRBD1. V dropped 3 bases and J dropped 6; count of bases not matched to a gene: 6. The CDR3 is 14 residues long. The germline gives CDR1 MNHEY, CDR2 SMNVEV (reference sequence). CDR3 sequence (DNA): TGTGCCAGCAGTTTCAGGACAGGGAGGAATGGCTACACCTTC. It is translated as CASSFRTGRNGYTF.

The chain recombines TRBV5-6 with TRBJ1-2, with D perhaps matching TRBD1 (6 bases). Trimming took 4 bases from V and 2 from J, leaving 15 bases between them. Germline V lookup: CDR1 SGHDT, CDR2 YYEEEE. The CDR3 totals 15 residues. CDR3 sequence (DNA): TGTGCCAGCAGCGGGGGGGCAGGGTCCAACTATGGCTACACCTTC. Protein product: CASSGGAGSNYGYTF.

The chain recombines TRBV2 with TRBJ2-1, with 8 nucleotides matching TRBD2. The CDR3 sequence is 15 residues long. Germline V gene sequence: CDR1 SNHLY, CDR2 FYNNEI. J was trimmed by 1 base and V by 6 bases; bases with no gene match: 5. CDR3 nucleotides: TGTGCCAGCAGCGACGGACTAGCTTCCTACAATGAGCAGTTCTTC. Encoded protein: CASSDGLASYNEQFF.

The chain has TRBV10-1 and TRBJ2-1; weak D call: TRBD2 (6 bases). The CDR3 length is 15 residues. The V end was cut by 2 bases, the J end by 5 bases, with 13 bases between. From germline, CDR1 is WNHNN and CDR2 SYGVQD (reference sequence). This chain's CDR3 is CASSEGPSVDNEQFF. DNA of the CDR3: TGCGCCAGCAGTGAGGGACCTAGCGTGGACAATGAGCAGTTCTTC.

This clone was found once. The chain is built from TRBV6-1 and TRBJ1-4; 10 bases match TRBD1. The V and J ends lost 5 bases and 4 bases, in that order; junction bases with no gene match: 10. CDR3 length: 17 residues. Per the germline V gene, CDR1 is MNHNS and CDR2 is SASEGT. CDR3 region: CASSQDRGRVGNEKLFF. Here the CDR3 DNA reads TGTGCCAGCAGTCAAGACAGGGGGCGGGTGGGTAATGAAAAACTGTTTTTT.

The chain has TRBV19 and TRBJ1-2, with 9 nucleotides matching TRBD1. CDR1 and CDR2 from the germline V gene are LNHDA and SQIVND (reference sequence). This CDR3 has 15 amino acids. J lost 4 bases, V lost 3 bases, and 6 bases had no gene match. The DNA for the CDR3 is TGTGCCAGTAGTATTCGGACAGGGGCTTCCTATGGCTACACCTTC. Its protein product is CASSIRTGASYGYTF.

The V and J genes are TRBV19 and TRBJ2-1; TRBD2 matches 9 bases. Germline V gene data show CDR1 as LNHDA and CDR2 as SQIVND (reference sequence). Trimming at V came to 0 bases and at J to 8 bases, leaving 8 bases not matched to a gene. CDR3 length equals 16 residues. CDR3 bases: TGTGCCAGTAGTATAGAGCGGGGGGGAGGGTTGGATGAGCAGTTCTTC. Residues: CASSIERGGGLDEQFF.

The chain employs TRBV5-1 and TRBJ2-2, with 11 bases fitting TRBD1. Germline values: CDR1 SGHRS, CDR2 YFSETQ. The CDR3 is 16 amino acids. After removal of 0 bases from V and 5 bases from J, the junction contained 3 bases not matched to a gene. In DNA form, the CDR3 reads TGCGCCAGCAGCTTGGACGGGACAGGGGGGACCGGGGAGCTGTTTTTT. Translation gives CASSLDGTGGTGELFF.

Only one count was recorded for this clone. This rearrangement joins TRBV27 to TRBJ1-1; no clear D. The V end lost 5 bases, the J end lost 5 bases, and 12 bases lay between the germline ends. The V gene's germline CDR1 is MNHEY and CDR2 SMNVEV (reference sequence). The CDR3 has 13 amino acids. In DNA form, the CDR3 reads TGTGCCAGCAGTACCTCTAGAATTACTGAAGCTTTCTTT. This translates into CASSTSRITEAFF.

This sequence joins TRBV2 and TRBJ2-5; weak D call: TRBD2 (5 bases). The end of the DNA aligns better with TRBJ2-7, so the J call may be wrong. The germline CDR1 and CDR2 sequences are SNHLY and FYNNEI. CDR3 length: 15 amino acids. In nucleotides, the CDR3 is TGTGCCAGCAATCCAGCGGAACAGAGCCGGTACGAGCAGTACTTC. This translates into CASNPAEQSRYEQYF.

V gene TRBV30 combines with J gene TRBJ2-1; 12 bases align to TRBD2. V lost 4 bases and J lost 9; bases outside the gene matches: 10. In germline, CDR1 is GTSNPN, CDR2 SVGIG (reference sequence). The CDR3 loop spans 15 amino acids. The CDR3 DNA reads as TGTGCCTGGACCGTTGGGGCTAGCGGGAGGGGTGAGCAGTTCTTC. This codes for CAWTVGASGRGEQFF.

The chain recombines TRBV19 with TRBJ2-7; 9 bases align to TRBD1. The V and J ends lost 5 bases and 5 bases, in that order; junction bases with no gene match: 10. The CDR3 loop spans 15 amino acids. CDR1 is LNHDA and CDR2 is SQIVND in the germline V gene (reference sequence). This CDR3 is CASSARDRVLDEQYF. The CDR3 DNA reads TGTGCCAGTAGTGCTCGGGACAGGGTATTGGACGAGCAGTACTTC.

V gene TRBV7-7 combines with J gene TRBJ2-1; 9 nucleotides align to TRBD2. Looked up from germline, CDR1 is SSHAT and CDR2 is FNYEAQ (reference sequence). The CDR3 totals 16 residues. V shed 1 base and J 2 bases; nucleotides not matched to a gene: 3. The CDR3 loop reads CASSLVAGGTYNEQFF. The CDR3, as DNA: TGTGCCAGCAGCTTAGTTGCGGGAGGGACCTACAATGAGCAGTTCTTC.

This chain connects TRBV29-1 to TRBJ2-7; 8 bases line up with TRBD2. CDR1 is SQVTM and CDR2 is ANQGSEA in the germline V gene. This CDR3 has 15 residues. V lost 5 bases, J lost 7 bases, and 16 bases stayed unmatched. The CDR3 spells CSVRGRAGEGREQYF. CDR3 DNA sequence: TGCAGCGTTCGGGGGCGAGCGGGAGAAGGTAGGGAGCAGTACTTC.

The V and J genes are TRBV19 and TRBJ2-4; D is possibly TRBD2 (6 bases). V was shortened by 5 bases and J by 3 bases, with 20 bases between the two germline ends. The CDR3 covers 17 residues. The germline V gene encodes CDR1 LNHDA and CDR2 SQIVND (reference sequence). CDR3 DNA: TGTGCCAGTAGTCCCTTCGGCGCGGGATGGGACAAAAACATTCAGTACTTC. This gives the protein CASSPFGAGWDKNIQYF.

In nucleotides, the CDR3 is TGTGCCAGCAGTCAAAGCGGGTACGGGGACAATGAGCAGTTCTTC. Encoded protein: CASSQSGYGDNEQFF. J is TRBJ2-1 and V is TRBV6-5; TRBD2 is a possible D gene (6 bases). Germline V gene data show CDR1 as MNHEY and CDR2 as SVGAGI. Trimming took 5 bases from V and 5 from J, leaving 16 bases between them. The CDR3 covers 15 residues.

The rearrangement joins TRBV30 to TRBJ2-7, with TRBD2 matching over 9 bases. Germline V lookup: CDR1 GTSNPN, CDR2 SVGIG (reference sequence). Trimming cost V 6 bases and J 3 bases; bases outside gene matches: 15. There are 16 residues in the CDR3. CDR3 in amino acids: CACNHPHGLASYEQYF. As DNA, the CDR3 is TGTGCCTGCAACCACCCTCACGGACTAGCGAGCTACGAGCAGTACTTC.